The clone carrying this T cell receptor (beta chain) has just a few counts. Calling Graves' hyperthyroidism stable meant ophthalmopathy did not progress within 18 months. The data belong to a study of T cells in Graves' hyperthyroidism and ophthalmopathy. Germline values: CDR1 ENHRY, CDR2 SYGVKD. V was pared by 2 bases and J by 5 bases, with 7 bases between. The CDR3 loop spans 14 amino acids. Amplification yielded TCR beta CDR3 regions, with RNA transcripts as the source. The HTBI primer set served for first-round RT-PCR of the TCR CDR3. TCRdb re-analysed the multiplex PCR reads in MiXCR, keeping a single row per CDR3 protein. The table includes a few hundred thousand distinct CDR3 sequences, 14% detected once.

This TCR was sampled from a woman between 35 and 50 years old with Graves' hyperthyroidism. The sample was blood. The genes are TRBV10-3 and TRBJ1-6; D is perhaps TRBD1 (6 bases). Here the CDR3 DNA reads TGTGCCATCAGTGAGGCAGGGGATAATTCACCCCTCCACTTT. Amino acid sequence: CAISEAGDNSPLHF.